Following are 9 T cell receptor beta chains from one sample sequenced in a study of blood T cell repertoires in COVID-19. TCRdb's copy holds only in-frame clones and misses some; the assay was immunoSEQ multiplex PCR. In the table there are 120,000 or so clones, approximately 87% of which are singletons. The specimen was peripheral blood. These receptors originate from a woman in her 70s with acute or convalescent COVID-19.

This clone has only one observation. The chain links TRBV27 to TRBJ1-5; 7 bases are a match to TRBD1. The germline gives CDR1 MNHEY, CDR2 SMNVEV (reference sequence). The CDR3 runs 14 residues. The V and J ends lost 10 bases and 5 bases, in that order; junction bases with no gene match: 11. The CDR3 loop is CAIRGGELDQPQHF. The CDR3 coding sequence is TGTGCCATCAGGGGGGGGGAGCTCGATCAGCCCCAGCATTTT.

The gene calls are TRBV10-3 and TRBJ1-5, with 8 bases aligning to TRBD1. The V and J ends lost 3 bases and 6 bases, in that order; junction bases with no gene match: 7. There are 15 residues in the CDR3. Per germline, CDR1 ENHRY and CDR2 SYGVKD. CDR3 protein: CAISEGQGAGQPQHF. The CDR3 region has the DNA TGTGCCATCAGTGAAGGGCAGGGGGCAGGTCAGCCCCAGCATTTT.

This chain uses TRBV3-1 (or the pseudogene TRBV3-2) with TRBJ2-2; TRBD1 matches 7 bases. The germline V gene has CDR1 LGHDT and CDR2 YNNKEL (reference sequence). The CDR3 extends over 16 amino acids. J lost 5 bases, V lost 0 bases, and 6 bases had no gene match. This CDR3 is CASSQDVGGRTGELFF. CDR3 nucleotides: TGTGCCAGCAGCCAAGATGTAGGGGGCCGAACCGGGGAGCTGTTTTTT.

The V gene is TRBV29-1, the J gene TRBJ1-6; weak D call: TRBD1 (5 bases). The germline V gene has CDR1 SQVTM and CDR2 ANQGSEA. V was pared by 4 bases and J by 7 bases, with 11 bases between. The CDR3 has 13 residues. The CDR3 DNA sequence: TGCAGCGTTGTAAGGACACAGAATTCACCCCTCCACTTT. Its protein product is CSVVRTQNSPLHF.

J is TRBJ2-7 and V is TRBV18, with D maybe TRBD2 (5 bases). From germline, CDR1 is KGHSH and CDR2 LQKENI. The CDR3 runs 13 residues. Trimming removed 1 base from V and 5 bases from J, with 9 bases in between. The CDR3 region is CASSPHSEDEQYF. The DNA for the CDR3 is TGTGCCAGCTCACCACATTCGGAGGACGAGCAGTACTTC.

V is TRBV12-3 or TRBV12-4 and J is TRBJ1-2, with TRBD1 as a possible D gene (6 bases). The V and J ends lost 3 bases and 5 bases respectively, with 10 bases between them. The CDR3 loop spans 13 amino acids. Here the CDR3 reads CASSFPQGYGYTF. Here the CDR3 DNA reads TGTGCCAGCAGTTTTCCCCAGGGGTATGGCTACACCTTC.

For the CDR3, the DNA is TGTGCCAGCAGCCAAGAGGACCGGGGAGAAACGCAGTATTTT. Protein sequence: CASSQEDRGETQYF. The chain uses TRBV3-1 (or the pseudogene TRBV3-2) and TRBJ2-3; D possibly corresponds to TRBD2 (5 bases). CDR1 and CDR2 (germline): LGHDT, YNNKEL (reference sequence). The CDR3 spans 14 residues. Deletions cut 0 bases from V and 9 bases from J, with 13 bases between.

In this sample, this clone turned up a few times. The chain recombines TRBV27 with TRBJ1-5; 11 nucleotides agree with TRBD1. Per the germline V gene, CDR1 is MNHEY and CDR2 is SMNVEV (reference sequence). This CDR3 is built from 20 residues. With V trimmed by 6 bases and J by 2 bases, 18 bases remained unmatched. CDR3 residues: CASSHRGDRGAEGRNQPQHF. The CDR3 DNA sequence: TGTGCCAGCAGCCACCGGGGGGACAGGGGGGCTGAGGGACGCAATCAGCCCCAGCATTTT.

The gene calls are TRBV9 and TRBJ1-2; D is possibly TRBD1 (6 bases). From germline, CDR1 is SGDLS and CDR2 YYNGEE. V was shortened by 3 bases and J by 5 bases, with 11 bases between the two germline ends. This CDR3 region has 13 residues. In DNA form, the CDR3 reads TGTGCCAGCAGCGACGGACAGCTTTATGGCTACACCTTC. As protein: CASSDGQLYGYTF.